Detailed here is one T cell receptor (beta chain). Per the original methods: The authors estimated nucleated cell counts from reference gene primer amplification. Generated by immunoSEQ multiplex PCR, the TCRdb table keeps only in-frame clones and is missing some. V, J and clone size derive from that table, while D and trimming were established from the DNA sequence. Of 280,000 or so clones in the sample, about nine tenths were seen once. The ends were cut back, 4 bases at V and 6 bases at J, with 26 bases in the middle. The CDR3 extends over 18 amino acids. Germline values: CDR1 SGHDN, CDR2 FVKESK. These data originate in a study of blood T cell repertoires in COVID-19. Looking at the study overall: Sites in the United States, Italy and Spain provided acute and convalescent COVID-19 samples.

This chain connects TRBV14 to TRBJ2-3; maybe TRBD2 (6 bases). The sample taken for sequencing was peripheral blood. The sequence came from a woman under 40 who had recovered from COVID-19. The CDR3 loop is CASSPRYGSGLNGDTQYF. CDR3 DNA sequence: TGTGCCAGCAGCCCTCGTTATGGTTCGGGACTCAACGGGGATACGCAGTATTTT.